This TCR beta chain was observed in a study of T-cell memory formation after mild COVID-19. Overall study: In these data, TCR clusters were largely donor specific.

A single record per CDR3 protein comes from TCRdb applying MiXCR to the 5' RACE reads. The sample has about half a million distinct CDR3 sequences, about 18% seen once. Germline V CDR1 and CDR2: GTSNPN, SVGIG (reference sequence). V lost 4 bases to trimming and J lost 1 base, with 10 bases between them. This CDR3 region has 13 residues. Points from the study as a whole: CD4+ bias marked clones expanding day 15 to 37, unlike balanced contracting clones. Pre-infection memory harbored some responding clones, suggesting cross-reactive memory joined. Among CD4+ contracting clones, most were CM and EM, and CD8+ ones EMRA.

For this clonotype: What it binds is unknown.

The source of this sequence is an adult woman who had mild COVID-19 (a few samples of this study predate the infection). Cell type and time point are not known. Source material: PBMCs or a T cell subset sorted from them (not recorded which). The chain is built from TRBV30 and TRBJ2-5, with a weak D call TRBD1 (5 bases). This CDR3 is CAWNQGIQETQYF. In DNA, the CDR3 is TGTGCCTGGAATCAGGGAATCCAAGAGACCCAGTACTTC.